A selection of T cell receptor beta chains follows, all from one sample in a study of blood T cell repertoires in COVID-19. Sequenced by immunoSEQ multiplex PCR; TCRdb stores in-frame clones only, minus some. Of 220,000 or so clones detected, roughly nine tenths appear once; the ten largest clones hold 0.82%. What was sequenced was peripheral blood. Receptors originate from a man aged 60-69 years with COVID-19, enrolled during active disease. CDR3s include the opening cysteine and the closing phenylalanine or tryptophan. A D gene is named only where the DNA matches it firmly. Where a row states a size, it is once, few, many or the class of an expanded clone; other rows omit it.

v_gene	abundance	d_gene	j_gene	CDR3nt	CDR3aa
TRBV6-5	.	TRBD1	TRBJ2-7	TGTGCCAGCAGTTATGGGGACAGGAGTATCCACGAGCAGTACTTC	CASSYGDRSIHEQYF
TRBV27	.	TRBD2	TRBJ2-7	TGTGCCAGCAGTCCGGGAGGCCGGGTTTCTTACGAGCAGTACTTC	CASSPGGRVSYEQYF
TRBV28	.	TRBD1	TRBJ2-5	TGTGCCAGCAGTTTAAGGGACAGGGAGGACTTC	CASSLRDREDF
TRBV19	.	.	TRBJ1-1	TGTGCCAGTAGTCTACAGGGTCTGAACACTGAAGCTTTCTTT	CASSLQGLNTEAFF
TRBV24-1	.	.	TRBJ1-1	TGTGCCACCAGTGACGCCCCGGGCACTGAAGCTTTCTTT	CATSDAPGTEAFF
TRBV10-3	.	TRBD1	TRBJ1-1	TGTGCCATCAGTGAAACCGGGACAGGGCTGCCTGAAGCTTTCTTT	CAISETGTGLPEAFF
TRBV19	.	.	TRBJ1-5	TGTGCCAGTAGTATAGTGGTAGCAGTTAATCAGCCCCAGCATTTT	CASSIVVAVNQPQHF
TRBV5-1	.	TRBD1	TRBJ2-7	TGCGCCAGCAGACCGGGACAGGGGGTAACCTACGAGCAGTACTTC	CASRPGQGVTYEQYF
TRBV21-1	.	.	TRBJ1-6	TGTGCCAGCAGCACACCTAAGACGGAGAGCTCCTATAATTCACCCCTCCACTTT	CASSTPKTESSYNSPLHF
TRBV18	once	TRBD1	TRBJ1-5	TGTGCCAGCTCGACAGGGGGGGGATCCAATCAGCCCCAGCATTTT	CASSTGGGSNQPQHF
TRBV7-9	.	TRBD1	TRBJ1-2	TGTGCCAGCAGCCCCCGCAGCCAGGGGGTCAACTATGGCTACACCTTC	CASSPRSQGVNYGYTF
TRBV27	.	TRBD2	TRBJ2-1	TGTGCCAGCAGTTTATTTGGGACTAGCTTTAATGAGCAGTTCTTC	CASSLFGTSFNEQFF
TRBV10-3	few	.	TRBJ1-2	TGTGCCATCAGTGAGGGTGGGGCAGGGCCTCGGGATGGCTACACCTTC	CAISEGGAGPRDGYTF
TRBV21-1	.	.	TRBJ1-5	TGTGCCAGCAGCACGCCGGGACAGGGAAAGAAAGATAGCAATCAGCCCCAGCATTTT	CASSTPGQGKKDSNQPQHF
TRBV9	few	TRBD2	TRBJ2-3	TGTGCCTCCGGTCTAGCGGGGGTTAACACAGATACGCAGTATTTT	CASGLAGVNTDTQYF
TRBV6-5	.	.	TRBJ1-2	TGTGCCAGCAGTAACTCCCAGCGGGTTAACTATGGCTACACCTTC	CASSNSQRVNYGYTF
TRBV4-2	.	.	TRBJ2-1	TGTGCCAGCAGCCCTAGAGAGGGATACAATGAGCAGTTCTTC	CASSPREGYNEQFF
TRBV6-5	.	.	TRBJ2-3	TGTGCCAGCACCCGCCTGGGACTCACAGATACGCAGTATTTT	CASTRLGLTDTQYF
TRBV4-3	.	.	TRBJ1-2	TGCGCCAGCAGCCCTTACAGGGCCGAGAACTATGGCTACACCTTC	CASSPYRAENYGYTF
TRBV7-2	.	TRBD2	TRBJ2-7	TGTGCCAGCAGCTTAGCGGCTAGCGGTTACGAGCAGTACTTC	CASSLAASGYEQYF